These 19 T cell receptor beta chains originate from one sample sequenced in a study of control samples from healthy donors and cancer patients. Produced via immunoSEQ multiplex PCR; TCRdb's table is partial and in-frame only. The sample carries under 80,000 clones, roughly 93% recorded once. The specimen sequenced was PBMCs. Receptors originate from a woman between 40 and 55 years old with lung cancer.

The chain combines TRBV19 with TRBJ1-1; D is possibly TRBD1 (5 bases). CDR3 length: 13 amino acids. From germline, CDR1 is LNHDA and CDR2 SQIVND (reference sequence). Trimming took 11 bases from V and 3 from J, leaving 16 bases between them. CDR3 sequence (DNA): TGTGCCTCCTATGCACGGGGGTACACTGAAGCTTTCTTT. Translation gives CASYARGYTEAFF.

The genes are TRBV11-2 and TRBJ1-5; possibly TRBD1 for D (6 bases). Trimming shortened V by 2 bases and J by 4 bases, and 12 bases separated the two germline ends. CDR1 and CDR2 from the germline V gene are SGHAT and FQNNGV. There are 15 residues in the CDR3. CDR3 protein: CASSLQAGANQPQHF. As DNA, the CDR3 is TGTGCCAGCAGCTTACAAGCGGGGGCAAATCAGCCCCAGCATTTT.

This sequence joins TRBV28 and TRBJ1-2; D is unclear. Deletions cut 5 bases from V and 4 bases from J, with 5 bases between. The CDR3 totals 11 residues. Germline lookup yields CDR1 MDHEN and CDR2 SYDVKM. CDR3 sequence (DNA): TGTGCCAGCAGTGAATTCTATGGCTACACCTTC. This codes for CASSEFYGYTF.

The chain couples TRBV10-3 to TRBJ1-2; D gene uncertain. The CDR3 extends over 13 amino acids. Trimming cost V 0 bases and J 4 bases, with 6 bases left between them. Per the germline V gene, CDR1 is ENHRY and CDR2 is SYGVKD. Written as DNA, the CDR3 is TGTGCCATCAGTGAGTCCGCAGGCTATGGCTACACCTTC. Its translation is CAISESAGYGYTF.

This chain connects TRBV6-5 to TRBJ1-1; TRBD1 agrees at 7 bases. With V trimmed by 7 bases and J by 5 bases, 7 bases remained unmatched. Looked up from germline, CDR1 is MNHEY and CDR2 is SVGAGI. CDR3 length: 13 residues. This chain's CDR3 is CASTVTGETEAFF. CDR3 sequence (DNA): TGTGCCAGCACCGTCACAGGGGAGACTGAAGCTTTCTTT.

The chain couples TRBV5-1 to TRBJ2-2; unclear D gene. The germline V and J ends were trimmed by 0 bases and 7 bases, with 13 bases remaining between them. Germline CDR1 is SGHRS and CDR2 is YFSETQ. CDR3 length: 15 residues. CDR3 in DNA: TGCGCCAGCAGCTTGGTAACGGCCGGAATCGGGGAGCTGTTTTTT. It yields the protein CASSLVTAGIGELFF.

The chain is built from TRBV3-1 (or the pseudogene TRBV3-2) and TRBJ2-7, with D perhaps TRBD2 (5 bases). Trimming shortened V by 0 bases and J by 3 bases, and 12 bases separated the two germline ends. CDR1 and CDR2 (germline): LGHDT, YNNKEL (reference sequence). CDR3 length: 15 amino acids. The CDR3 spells CASSQDVRLSYEQYF. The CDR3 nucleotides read TGTGCCAGCAGCCAAGATGTAAGACTAAGCTACGAGCAGTACTTC.

CDR3 loop: CASSIPTGGWETQYF. The CDR3 bases are TGTGCCAGCAGCATACCCACAGGGGGCTGGGAGACCCAGTACTTC. The chain employs TRBV5-4 and TRBJ2-5, with 9 bases identical to TRBD1. With 4 bases clipped from V and 5 bases from J, the junction kept 9 bases outside the gene matches. The germline V gene has CDR1 SGHNT and CDR2 YYREEE (reference sequence). CDR3 length: 15 amino acids.

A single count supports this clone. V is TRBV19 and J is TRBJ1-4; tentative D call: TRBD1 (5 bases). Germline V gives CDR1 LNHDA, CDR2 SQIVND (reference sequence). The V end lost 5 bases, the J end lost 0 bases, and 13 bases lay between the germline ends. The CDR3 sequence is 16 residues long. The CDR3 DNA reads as TGTGCCAGTAGTGCCTCCCGGGGGTCAACTAATGAAAAACTGTTTTTT. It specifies CASSASRGSTNEKLFF.

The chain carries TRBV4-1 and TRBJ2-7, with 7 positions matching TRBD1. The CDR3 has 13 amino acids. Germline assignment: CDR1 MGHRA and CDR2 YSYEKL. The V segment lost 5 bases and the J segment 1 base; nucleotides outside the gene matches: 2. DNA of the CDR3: TGCGCCAGCAGCAGGACAGGATCCTACGAGCAGTACTTC. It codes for CASSRTGSYEQYF.

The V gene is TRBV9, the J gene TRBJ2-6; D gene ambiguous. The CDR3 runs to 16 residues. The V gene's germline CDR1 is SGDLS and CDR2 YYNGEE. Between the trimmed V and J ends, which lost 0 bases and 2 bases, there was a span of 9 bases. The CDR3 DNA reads TGTGCCAGCAGCGTAGACTTTGGGGCTGGGGCCAACGTCCTGACTTTC. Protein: CASSVDFGAGANVLTF.

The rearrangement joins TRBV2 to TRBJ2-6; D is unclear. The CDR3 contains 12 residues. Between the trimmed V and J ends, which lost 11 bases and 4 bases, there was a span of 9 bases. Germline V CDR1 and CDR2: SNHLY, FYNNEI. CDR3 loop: CAGSLGANVLTF. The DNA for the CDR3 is TGTGCCGGATCCCTCGGGGCCAACGTCCTGACTTTC.

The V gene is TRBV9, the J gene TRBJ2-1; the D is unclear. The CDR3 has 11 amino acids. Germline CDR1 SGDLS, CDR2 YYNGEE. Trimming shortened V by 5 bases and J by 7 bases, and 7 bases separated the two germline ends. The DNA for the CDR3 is TGTGCCAGCAGTCCCGGAAATGAGCAGTTCTTC. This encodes CASSPGNEQFF.

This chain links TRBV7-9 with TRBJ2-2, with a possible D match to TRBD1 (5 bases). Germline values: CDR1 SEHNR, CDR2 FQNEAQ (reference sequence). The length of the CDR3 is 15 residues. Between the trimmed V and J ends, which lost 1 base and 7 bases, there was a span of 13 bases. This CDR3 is CASSLGRVNDGELFF. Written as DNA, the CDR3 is TGTGCCAGCAGCTTAGGCAGGGTAAACGACGGGGAGCTGTTTTTT.

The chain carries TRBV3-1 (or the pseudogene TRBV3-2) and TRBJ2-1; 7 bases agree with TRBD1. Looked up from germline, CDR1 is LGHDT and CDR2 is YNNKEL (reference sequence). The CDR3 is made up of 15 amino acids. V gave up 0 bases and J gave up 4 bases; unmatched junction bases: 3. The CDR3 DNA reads TGTGCCAGCAGCCAAGATCTGGGACAGTACAATGAGCAGTTCTTC. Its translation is CASSQDLGQYNEQFF.

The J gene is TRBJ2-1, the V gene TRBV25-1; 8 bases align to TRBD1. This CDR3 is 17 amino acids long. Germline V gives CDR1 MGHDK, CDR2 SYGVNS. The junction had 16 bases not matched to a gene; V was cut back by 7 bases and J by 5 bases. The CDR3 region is CASNSLLPGQENNEQFF. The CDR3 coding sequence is TGTGCCAGCAATAGCTTACTCCCGGGACAGGAAAACAATGAGCAGTTCTTC.

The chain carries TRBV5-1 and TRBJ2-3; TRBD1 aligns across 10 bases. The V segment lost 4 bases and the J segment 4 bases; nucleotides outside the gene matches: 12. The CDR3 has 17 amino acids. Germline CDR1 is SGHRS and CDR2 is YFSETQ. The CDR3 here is CASSPEARDRGPDTQYF. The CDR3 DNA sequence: TGCGCCAGCAGCCCAGAAGCTCGGGACAGGGGACCAGATACGCAGTATTTT.

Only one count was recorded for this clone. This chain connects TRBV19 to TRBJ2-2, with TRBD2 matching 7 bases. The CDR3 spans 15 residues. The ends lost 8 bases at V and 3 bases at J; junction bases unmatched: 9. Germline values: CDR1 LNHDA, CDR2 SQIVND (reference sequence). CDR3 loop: CASDGRTRDTGELFF. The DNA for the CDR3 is TGTGCCAGTGACGGGAGGACACGGGACACCGGGGAGCTGTTTTTT. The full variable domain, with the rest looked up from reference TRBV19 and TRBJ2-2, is DGGITQSPKYLFRKEGQNVTLSCEQNLNHDAMYWYRQDPGQGLRLIYYSQIVNDFQKGDIAEGYSVSREKKESFPLTVTSAQKNPTAFYLCASDGRTRDTGELFFGEGSRLTVL.

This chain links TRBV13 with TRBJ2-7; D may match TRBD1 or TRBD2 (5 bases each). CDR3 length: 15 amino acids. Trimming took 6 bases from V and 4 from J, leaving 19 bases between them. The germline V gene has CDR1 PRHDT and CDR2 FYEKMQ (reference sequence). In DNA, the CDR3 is TGTGCCAGCAGTCCTTCGGGGACCCCCTGGTACGAGCAGTACTTC. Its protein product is CASSPSGTPWYEQYF.